This T cell receptor beta chain was found in a study of CD8 T cells in ankylosing spondylitis (dated by TCRdb to the late 2010s). As for the study more broadly: The study profiled T cell receptor beta repertoires in healthy donors and ankylosing spondylitis patients to find disease-linked TCR variants. The full study cohort was made up of about two dozen ankylosing spondylitis patients and 108 healthy donors. Peripheral blood was sampled, and synovial fluid was also collected from ankylosing spondylitis patients.

These reads were obtained on an Illumina HiSeq 2500. Quantitative 5'-RACE with molecular barcodes was the method used to prepare the TCR beta libraries. In the original analysis: To identify disease-linked TCR variants, a new computational method was used, one built on a probabilistic model of VDJ rearrangement. The public reads were quality trimmed at Q25 with fastp and then assembled into clones with MiXCR by TCRdb, keeping productive beta chains. Rows are combined by CDR3 protein, so each entry shows the most common genes and DNA. Clone size and V and J calls follow TCRdb, not the original study. The sample table lists 36,000 or so distinct CDR3 sequences, around 6.2% of them with a count of one. 10% to 15% of the sample lies in the top ten. V sheds 7 bases and J sheds 2 bases, leaving 12 bases between their ends. The CDR3 measures 13 amino acids from cysteine to phenylalanine. Only the CDR3 DNA is retained, 39 bases long and in frame from the first base. From a lookup of the germline V gene, CDR1 and CDR2 are ENHRY and SYGVKD.

The full study reports these points: According to the report, matched synovial fluid samples from ankylosing spondylitis patients were significantly enriched for the disease-linked clones. The disease-linked clones had a CD8+ phenotype and were found at relatively low frequencies in peripheral blood. Blood from ankylosing spondylitis patients appeared to be characterized by a TCR beta motif composed of 7 to 9 highly homologous amino acid variants. Some TCR beta motif variants had previously been reported in synovial fluid and blood of reactive arthritis patients, which suggested common disease-initiation mechanisms.

This clonotype has ten or more counts. Its antigen has not been determined. Base qualities were left out, and no much larger clone turns up one base away. The sequenced sample was blood, either unsorted or a sorted T cell fraction (not recorded which). This receptor was identified in a male donor with ankylosing spondylitis or in good health (not recorded which). The rearranged chain carries TRBV10-3 and TRBJ2-7; TRBD1 is perhaps the D gene, given 5 matching bases. The DNA sequence is given as TGTGCCATCACTGCGTCGGACACCTACGAGCAGTACTTC. Translated, this gives CAITASDTYEQYF.